Below, one T cell receptor beta chain is given with its context. The sample comes from a study of T cell changes during pregnancy in multiple sclerosis. Method: immunoSEQ multiplex PCR; TCRdb's copy keeps in-frame clones and lacks some. This sample has about 110,000 clones, with 80% to 95% found just once. This clonotype was obtained from a female donor in good health, enrolled as a control in a pregnancy study. Sequenced material: peripheral blood, taken in the third trimester of pregnancy.

The CDR3 loop is CAWGGSGYTF. CDR3 coding DNA: TGTGCCTGGGGCGGGTCGGGCTACACCTTC. The chain links TRBV30 to TRBJ1-2; D call uncertain. Germline loops: CDR1 GTSNPN, CDR2 SVGIG (reference sequence). Trimming took 5 bases from V and 8 from J, leaving 9 bases between them. The CDR3 extends over 10 amino acids.